This is a list of T cell receptor beta chains from one sample in a study of immune evolution from preneoplasia to lung adenocarcinoma. Assay used: immunoSEQ multiplex PCR; TCRdb lists only in-frame clones, some missing. The sample contains 7,300 or so clones, 72% of which appear only once. The sample taken for sequencing was FFPE lung adenocarcinoma in situ tissue. Every receptor here comes from a donor aged 70 or over with lung adenocarcinoma. Some clones in this sample may be carry-over from other donors' samples. Each CDR3 is given with its conserved first and last residue. Fields, in order: clone size, D gene, J gene, V gene, CDR3 protein, CDR3 DNA. The D gene is left open where the match is weak. Clone size appears in some rows only: once, few, many, or a class for an expanded clone.

size: -
D: -
J: TRBJ1-3
V: TRBV4-2
CDR3: CASSQAGTISGNTIYF
DNA: TGTGCCAGCAGCCAAGCAGGGACCATCTCTGGAAACACCATATATTTT

size: -
D: -
J: TRBJ1-2
V: TRBV29-1
CDR3: CSVDTGLVYGYTF
DNA: TGCAGCGTTGATACAGGGTTGGTCTATGGCTACACCTTC

size: -
D: -
J: TRBJ1-5
V: TRBV6-1
CDR3: CASVAGTLGQPQHF
DNA: TGTGCCAGCGTAGCCGGGACACTCGGGCAGCCCCAGCATTTT

size: -
D: -
J: TRBJ1-4
V: TRBV5-4
CDR3: CASSSKDDEKLFF
DNA: TGTGCCAGCAGCAGCAAGGACGATGAAAAACTGTTTTTT

size: once
D: TRBD1
J: TRBJ2-3
V: TRBV7-9
CDR3: CASSLVQGAADTQYF
DNA: TGTGCCAGCAGCTTAGTACAGGGGGCTGCAGATACGCAGTATTTT

size: -
D: -
J: TRBJ1-3
V: TRBV5-5
CDR3: CASSLLLAGLGNTIYF
DNA: TGTGCCAGCAGCTTGTTATTGGCAGGGTTAGGAAACACCATATATTTT

size: -
D: -
J: TRBJ1-4
V: TRBV7-9
CDR3: CASSFGTGGEKLFF
DNA: TGTGCCAGCAGCTTTGGGACGGGCGGGGAAAAACTGTTTTTT

size: -
D: -
J: TRBJ2-1
V: TRBV10-1
CDR3: CASSESFMGNEQFF
DNA: TGCGCCAGCAGTGAGTCATTCATGGGGAATGAGCAGTTCTTC

size: -
D: TRBD2
J: TRBJ2-7
V: TRBV6-1
CDR3: CASRSSGRYEQYF
DNA: TGTGCCAGCAGGAGTAGCGGGAGGTACGAGCAGTACTTC

size: once
D: -
J: TRBJ2-2
V: TRBV6-5
CDR3: CACTSPTQGDGELFF
DNA: TGTGCCTGCACCTCCCCTACACAGGGAGACGGGGAGCTGTTTTTT

size: -
D: -
J: TRBJ1-2
V: TRBV7-9
CDR3: CASSSSLFVNYGYTF
DNA: TGTGCCAGCAGCTCCAGCCTTTTTGTGAACTATGGCTACACCTTC

size: once
D: -
J: TRBJ2-2
V: TRBV11-2
CDR3: CASSPPFGTSANTGELFF
DNA: TGTGCCAGCAGCCCCCCCTTCGGGACATCCGCGAACACCGGGGAGCTGTTTTTT

size: -
D: -
J: TRBJ1-2
V: TRBV27
CDR3: CASSSDTEDGGYTF
DNA: TGTGCCAGCAGTTCTGATACAGAGGATGGAGGCTACACCTTC

size: once
D: TRBD1
J: TRBJ1-3
V: TRBV7-9
CDR3: CASSLAGRDRRGNTIYF
DNA: TGTGCCAGCAGCTTAGCAGGCCGGGACAGAAGAGGAAACACCATATATTTT

size: -
D: -
J: TRBJ1-5
V: TRBV12-5
CDR3: CASGLGSNQPQHF
DNA: TGTGCTAGTGGTTTAGGCAGCAATCAGCCCCAGCATTTT

size: -
D: -
J: TRBJ2-1
V: TRBV7-9
CDR3: CASSLRGARFF
DNA: TGTGCCAGCAGCTTAAGGGGGGCCAGGTTCTTC

size: few
D: -
J: TRBJ1-1
V: TRBV4-2
CDR3: CASSQDGRGANEAFF
DNA: TGTGCCAGCAGCCAAGACGGACGGGGGGCGAATGAAGCTTTCTTT

size: -
D: -
J: TRBJ2-7
V: TRBV12-5
CDR3: CASGLGMSSYEQYF
DNA: TGTGCTAGTGGTCTCGGAATGAGCTCCTACGAGCAGTACTTC

size: -
D: TRBD1
J: TRBJ1-2
V: TRBV7-9
CDR3: CASSFPGQGVYTF
DNA: TGTGCCAGCAGCTTTCCGGGACAGGGTGTCTACACCTTC

size: -
D: -
J: TRBJ2-3
V: TRBV6-6
CDR3: CASIGTASTDTQYF
DNA: TGTGCCAGCATTGGGACTGCCAGCACAGATACGCAGTATTTT

size: -
D: -
J: TRBJ1-2
V: TRBV7-9
CDR3: CASSLVPVRAGLRGYTF
DNA: TGTGCCAGCAGCTTAGTTCCCGTAAGGGCAGGGCTTCGGGGCTACACCTTC

size: -
D: -
J: TRBJ2-7
V: TRBV20-1
CDR3: CSARPAAREYF
DNA: TGCAGTGCTAGGCCCGCGGCGAGGGAGTACTTC

size: once
D: -
J: TRBJ1-4
V: TRBV28
CDR3: CASTLGGATNEKLFF
DNA: TGTGCCAGCACCTTAGGCGGTGCAACTAATGAAAAACTGTTTTTT

size: once
D: -
J: TRBJ1-2
V: TRBV18
CDR3: CASSPRGDYGYTF
DNA: TGTGCCAGCTCACCAAGAGGGGACTACGGCTACACCTTC

size: once
D: -
J: TRBJ1-1
V: TRBV5-4
CDR3: CASSLLTPSNTEAFF
DNA: TGTGCCAGCAGCTTGTTAACCCCATCGAACACTGAAGCTTTCTTT

size: -
D: TRBD1
J: TRBJ1-1
V: TRBV15
CDR3: CATSNQWTGGLNTEAFF
DNA: TGTGCCACCAGCAACCAATGGACAGGGGGCCTGAACACTGAAGCTTTCTTT

size: -
D: TRBD1
J: TRBJ1-5
V: TRBV19
CDR3: CASSTQGGQPQHF
DNA: TGTGCCAGTAGTACTCAGGGGGGTCAGCCCCAGCATTTT